This T cell receptor (beta chain) is from a study of blood T cells in healthy people across ages. Findings and caveats of the study: Older age went with lower TCR beta diversity per million T cells, in a roughly linear way.

Per germline, CDR1 DFQATT and CDR2 SNEGSKA (reference sequence). V lost 6 bases, J lost 1 base, and 14 bases lay in between. The CDR3 contains 14 residues. To note about this clonotype: What it binds is not known.

PCR was performed a second time for about 6 to 12 cycles using a sample-barcoded 5' primer and a J-beta primer mix. TCRdb called the 5' RACE reads again in MiXCR, with one record for every CDR3 protein. The sample lists nearly 800,000 distinct CDR3 sequences, 56% occurring once. The TCR was taken from a man aged 40-50 years in good health. The material sequenced was blood. V is TRBV20-1 and J is TRBJ2-3; no clear D. The CDR3 DNA follows: TGCAGTGCAAAGGGCCCCCAGGGCACAGATACGCAGTATTTT. It is translated as CSAKGPQGTDTQYF.